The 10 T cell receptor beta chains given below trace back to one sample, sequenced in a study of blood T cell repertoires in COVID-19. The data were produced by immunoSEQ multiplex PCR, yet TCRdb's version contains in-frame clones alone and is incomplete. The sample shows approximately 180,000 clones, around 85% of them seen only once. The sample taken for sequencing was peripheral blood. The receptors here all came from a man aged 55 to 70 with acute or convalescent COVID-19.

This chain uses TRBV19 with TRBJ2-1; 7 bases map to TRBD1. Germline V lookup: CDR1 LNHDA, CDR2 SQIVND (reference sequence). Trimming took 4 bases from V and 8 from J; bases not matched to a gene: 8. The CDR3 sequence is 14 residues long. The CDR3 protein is CASSTRPGGDEQFF. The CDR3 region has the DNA TGTGCCAGTAGTACCCGACCAGGGGGAGATGAGCAGTTCTTC.

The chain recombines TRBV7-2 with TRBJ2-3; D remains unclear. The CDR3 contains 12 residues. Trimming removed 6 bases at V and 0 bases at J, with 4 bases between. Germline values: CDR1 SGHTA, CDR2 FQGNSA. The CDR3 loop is CASSSSTDTQYF. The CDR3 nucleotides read TGTGCCAGCAGTTCTAGCACAGATACGCAGTATTTT.

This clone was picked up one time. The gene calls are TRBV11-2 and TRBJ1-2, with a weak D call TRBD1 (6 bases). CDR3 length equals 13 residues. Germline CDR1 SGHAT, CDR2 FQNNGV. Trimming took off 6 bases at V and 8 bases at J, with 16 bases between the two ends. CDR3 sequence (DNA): TGTGCCAGCAGTCCTAACAGGGAAACGGGCTACACCTTC. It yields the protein CASSPNRETGYTF.

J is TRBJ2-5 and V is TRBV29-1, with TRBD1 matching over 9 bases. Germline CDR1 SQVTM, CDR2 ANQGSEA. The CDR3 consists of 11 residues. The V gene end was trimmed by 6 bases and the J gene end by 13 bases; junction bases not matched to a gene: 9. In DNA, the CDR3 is TGCAGCGTATTGACAGGGGGGGGATTGTACTTC. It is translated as CSVLTGGGLYF.

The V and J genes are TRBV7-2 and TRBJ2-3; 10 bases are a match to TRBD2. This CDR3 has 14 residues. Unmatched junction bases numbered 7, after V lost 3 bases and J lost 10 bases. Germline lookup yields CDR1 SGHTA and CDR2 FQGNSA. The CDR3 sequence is CASSLGTSEYPQYF. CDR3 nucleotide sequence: TGTGCCAGCAGCTTGGGGACTAGCGAATATCCGCAGTATTTT. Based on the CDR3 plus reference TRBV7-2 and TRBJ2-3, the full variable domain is GAGVSQSPSNKVTEKGKDVELRCDPISGHTALYWYRQSLGQGLEFLIYFQGNSAPDKSGLPSDRFSAERTGGSVSTLTIQRTQQEDSAVYLCASSLGTSEYPQYFGPGTRLTVL.

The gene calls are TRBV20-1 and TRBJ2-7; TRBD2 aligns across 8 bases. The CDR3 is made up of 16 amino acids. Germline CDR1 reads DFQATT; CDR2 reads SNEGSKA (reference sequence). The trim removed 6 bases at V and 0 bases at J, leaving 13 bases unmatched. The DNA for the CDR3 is TGCAGTGCAAGTTCTGTTACTAGCGGAAACTCCTACGAGCAGTACTTC. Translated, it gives CSASSVTSGNSYEQYF.

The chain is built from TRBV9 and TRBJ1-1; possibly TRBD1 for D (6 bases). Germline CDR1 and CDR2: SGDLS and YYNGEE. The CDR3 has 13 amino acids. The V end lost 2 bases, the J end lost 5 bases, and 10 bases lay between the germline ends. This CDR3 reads CASSVTGQTEAFF. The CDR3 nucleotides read TGTGCCAGCAGCGTTACAGGGCAGACTGAAGCTTTCTTT.

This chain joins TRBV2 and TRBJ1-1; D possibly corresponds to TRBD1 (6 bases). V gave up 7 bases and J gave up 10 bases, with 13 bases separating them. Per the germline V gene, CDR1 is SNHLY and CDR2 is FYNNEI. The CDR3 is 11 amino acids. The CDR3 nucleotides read TGTGCCAGCACGGGAGGAGGGGGAGCTTTCTTT. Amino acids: CASTGGGGAFF.

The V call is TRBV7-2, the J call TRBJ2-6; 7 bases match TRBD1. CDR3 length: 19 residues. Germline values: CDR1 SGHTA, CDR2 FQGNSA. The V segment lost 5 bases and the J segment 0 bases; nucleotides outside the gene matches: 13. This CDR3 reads CASSPRVSGGYSGANVLTF. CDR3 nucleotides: TGTGCCAGCAGCCCTAGGGTGTCAGGGGGTTACTCTGGGGCCAACGTCCTGACTTTC.

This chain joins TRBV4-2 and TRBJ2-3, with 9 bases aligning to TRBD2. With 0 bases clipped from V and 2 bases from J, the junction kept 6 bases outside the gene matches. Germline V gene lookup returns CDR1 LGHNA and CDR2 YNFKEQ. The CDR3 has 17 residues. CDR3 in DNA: TGTGCCAGCAGCCAAGAAGGGCTAGCGGGGTTCACAGATACGCAGTATTTT. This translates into CASSQEGLAGFTDTQYF.